What follows are 26 T cell receptor beta chains derived from one specimen sequenced in a study of T cell changes during pregnancy in multiple sclerosis. TCRdb's table, derived via immunoSEQ multiplex PCR, lists solely in-frame clones and lacks some. Of about 59,000 clones in the sample, about 93% were seen once. Material: CD8+ T cells from peripheral blood mononuclear cells, obtained in the third trimester of pregnancy. Source of these receptors: a female donor with multiple sclerosis, enrolled in a pregnancy study.

This chain uses TRBV29-1 with TRBJ2-2; tentatively, D is TRBD1 (5 bases). V shed 6 bases and J shed 4 bases, with 12 bases lying between them. This CDR3 comprises 13 residues. Per germline, CDR1 SQVTM and CDR2 ANQGSEA. CDR3 nucleotide sequence: TGCAGCGTCTCCCTTACAGGCACCGGGGAGCTGTTTTTT. Protein product: CSVSLTGTGELFF.

The V and J genes are TRBV7-2 and TRBJ2-1; no clear D. The length of the CDR3 is 15 residues. Between the trimmed V and J ends, which lost 6 bases and 1 base, there was a span of 13 bases. Germline V gene lookup returns CDR1 SGHTA and CDR2 FQGNSA. The CDR3 DNA sequence: TGTGCCAGCAGTTCCTTTGCGGAATCCTACAATGAGCAGTTCTTC. It yields the protein CASSSFAESYNEQFF.

The chain couples TRBV15 to TRBJ1-1, with D perhaps matching TRBD1 (5 bases). V lost 0 bases and J lost 1, with 12 bases in between. From germline, CDR1 is LNHNV and CDR2 YYDKDF (reference sequence). The length of the CDR3 is 16 residues. Here the CDR3 reads CATSRDWRGTNTEAFF. The CDR3 region has the DNA TGTGCCACCAGCAGAGATTGGCGGGGGACGAACACTGAAGCTTTCTTT.

This chain connects TRBV5-5 to TRBJ2-7; D is uncertain. CDR1 is SGHKS and CDR2 is YYEKEE in the germline V gene (reference sequence). The length of the CDR3 is 13 residues. V lost 0 bases to trimming and J lost 5 bases, with 9 bases between them. The chain's CDR3 is CASSLVVRHEQYF. As DNA, the CDR3 is TGTGCCAGCAGCTTGGTAGTCCGCCACGAGCAGTACTTC.

This chain joins TRBV10-1 and TRBJ2-1; TRBD1 matches at 10 bases. CDR3 length: 11 amino acids. Germline lookup yields CDR1 WNHNN and CDR2 SYGVQD (reference sequence). Trimming took 7 bases from V and 14 from J; bases not matched to a gene: 5. The CDR3: CASIAGTGEFF. CDR3 nucleotide sequence: TGCGCCAGCATAGCCGGGACAGGGGAGTTCTTC.

This chain uses TRBV27 with TRBJ2-7; 7 bases map to TRBD2. Germline trimming cut 6 bases from V and 7 bases from J; bases unmatched to any gene: 12. Looked up from germline, CDR1 is MNHEY and CDR2 is SMNVEV (reference sequence). The CDR3 length is 14 residues. The CDR3 coding sequence is TGTGCCAGCAGCCCCCGGATGGGAGGGCGTGAGCAGTACTTC. Translation gives CASSPRMGGREQYF.

J is TRBJ2-7 and V is TRBV5-5, with 7 bases matching TRBD2. This CDR3 has 13 residues. CDR1 and CDR2 from the germline V gene are SGHKS and YYEKEE (reference sequence). V lost 5 bases to trimming and J lost 5 bases; unmatched junction nucleotides: 7. CDR3 protein: CASSGGSKNEQYF. The DNA of the CDR3 is TGTGCCAGCAGTGGCGGGAGTAAAAACGAGCAGTACTTC.

The chain recombines TRBV19 with TRBJ1-1; 8 nucleotides line up with TRBD1. There are 16 residues in the CDR3. CDR1 LNHDA and CDR2 SQIVND come from the germline V gene (reference sequence). V lost 3 bases, J lost 2 bases, and 8 bases stayed unmatched. Here the CDR3 DNA reads TGTGCCAGTAGTATTAGAGGACAGGGATATAACACTGAAGCTTTCTTT. As protein: CASSIRGQGYNTEAFF.

The gene calls are TRBV10-2 and TRBJ2-1, with 7 bases lining up with TRBD1. This CDR3 has 14 residues. The V gene end was trimmed by 6 bases and the J gene end by 8 bases; junction bases not matched to a gene: 10. Per germline, CDR1 WSHSY and CDR2 SAAADI. The CDR3 region is CASRRGQIRDEQFF. CDR3 DNA sequence: TGCGCCAGCAGACGGGGACAGATTCGCGATGAGCAGTTCTTC.

The chain combines TRBV13 with TRBJ2-5; D is undetermined. Germline CDR1 reads PRHDT; CDR2 reads FYEKMQ (reference sequence). The CDR3 extends over 14 amino acids. Trimming removed 0 bases at V and 3 bases at J, with 8 bases between. CDR3 protein: CASSLGRAEETQYF. The CDR3, as DNA: TGTGCCAGCAGCTTAGGCCGTGCGGAAGAGACCCAGTACTTC.

The chain employs TRBV27 and TRBJ1-1; tentatively, D is TRBD1 (5 bases). The CDR3 is 14 amino acids. Per the germline V gene, CDR1 is MNHEY and CDR2 is SMNVEV (reference sequence). Trimming took 6 bases from V and 1 from J, leaving 12 bases between them. The CDR3 DNA reads TGTGCCAGCAGCATCCGGGGGGGGAACACTGAAGCTTTCTTT. Translating it yields CASSIRGGNTEAFF.

The rearrangement uses TRBV30 and TRBJ1-4; 7 bases fit TRBD1. Losses at the gene ends were 3 bases for V and 3 bases for J; bases not matched to a gene: 7. The germline V gene has CDR1 GTSNPN and CDR2 SVGIG (reference sequence). The CDR3 spans 15 residues. CDR3 nucleotides: TGTGCCTGGAGGCTAGAGGGGGCATCTAATGAAAAACTGTTTTTT. This codes for CAWRLEGASNEKLFF.

The rearrangement uses TRBV7-9 and TRBJ2-7; D ambiguous. The CDR3 extends over 14 amino acids. Germline CDR1 reads SEHNR; CDR2 reads FQNEAQ (reference sequence). Trimming pared 5 bases from V and 5 bases from J, leaving 16 bases between. CDR3: CASSPRNEPHEQYF. The CDR3 nucleotides are TGTGCCAGCAGCCCCAGAAACGAACCTCACGAGCAGTACTTC.

The chain recombines TRBV5-1 with TRBJ2-2, with 8 nucleotides matching TRBD1. Trimming removed 4 bases from V and 2 bases from J; junction bases left unmatched: 7. The CDR3 sequence is 16 residues long. The germline gives CDR1 SGHRS, CDR2 YFSETQ. For the CDR3, the DNA is TGCGCCAGCAGCGCGCCGGGACAGGTTAACACCGGGGAGCTGTTTTTT. Translation: CASSAPGQVNTGELFF.

The V and J genes are TRBV5-1 and TRBJ2-3, with 7 bases that match TRBD1. The germline V gene encodes CDR1 SGHRS and CDR2 YFSETQ. This CDR3 region has 15 residues. With V trimmed by 3 bases and J by 0 bases, 4 bases remained unmatched. The DNA for the CDR3 is TGCGCCAGCAGCTCGCGACAGGGCAGCACAGATACGCAGTATTTT. Translating it yields CASSSRQGSTDTQYF. Full variable domain (rest looked up from reference TRBV5-1 and TRBJ2-3): KAGVTQTPRYLIKTRGQQVTLSCSPISGHRSVSWYQQTPGQGLQFLFEYFSETQRNKGNFPGRFSGRQFSNSRSEMNVSTLELGDSALYLCASSSRQGSTDTQYFGPGTRLTVL.

This clone was found once. The rearrangement uses TRBV27 and TRBJ2-1; the D is unclear. The CDR3 length is 11 residues. Germline lookup yields CDR1 MNHEY and CDR2 SMNVEV (reference sequence). Trimming cost V 5 bases and J 6 bases, with 5 bases left between them. Here the CDR3 DNA reads TGTGCCAGCAGTCTCGGCAATGAGCAGTTCTTC. Protein product: CASSLGNEQFF.

V usage is TRBV13 and J usage is TRBJ2-7, with 9 positions matching TRBD1. Germline CDR1 PRHDT, CDR2 FYEKMQ (reference sequence). V lost 4 bases to trimming and J lost 2 bases; unmatched junction nucleotides: 6. The CDR3 totals 15 residues. CDR3 coding DNA: TGTGCCAGCAGCTGGCGACAGGGGGGCGCCTACGAGCAGTACTTC. It codes for CASSWRQGGAYEQYF. The full variable domain, rest sourced from reference TRBV13 and TRBJ2-7, is AAGVIQSPRHLIKEKRETATLKCYPIPRHDTVYWYQQGPGQDPQFLISFYEKMQSDKGSIPDRFSAQQFSDYHSELNMSSLELGDSALYFCASSWRQGGAYEQYFGPGTRLTVT.

The chain has TRBV12-5 and TRBJ2-7, with 12 positions matching TRBD1. CDR1 and CDR2 from the germline V gene are LGHNT and FRNRAP. V lost 4 bases, J lost 2 bases, and 3 bases stayed unmatched. The CDR3 extends over 15 amino acids. The CDR3 spells CASGSGTGGPYEQYF. CDR3 coding DNA: TGTGCTAGTGGTTCAGGGACAGGGGGCCCCTACGAGCAGTACTTC.

In DNA, the CDR3 is TGTGCCAGTAGAGGGGTAGATCAGCCCCAGCATTTT. This translates into CASRGVDQPQHF. This chain links TRBV19 with TRBJ1-5, with D possibly being TRBD1 (5 bases). Trimming cost V 6 bases and J 5 bases, with 8 bases left between them. CDR3 length: 12 residues. CDR1 and CDR2 from the germline V gene are LNHDA and SQIVND (reference sequence).

The V and J genes are TRBV28 and TRBJ2-7; perhaps TRBD2 as D (6 bases). The V gene lost 2 bases and the J gene lost 6 bases, with 11 bases spanning the gap. CDR1 is MDHEN, CDR2 SYDVKM, per germline. The CDR3 sequence is 13 residues long. This CDR3 reads CASSLPSRGEQYF. The CDR3 nucleotides read TGTGCCAGCAGTTTACCCTCGCGGGGCGAGCAGTACTTC.

The rearrangement uses TRBV14 and TRBJ2-3; no firm D call. The CDR3 is 15 residues long. With 1 base removed from V and 0 bases from J, the gap between germline ends came to 8 bases. Looked up from germline, CDR1 is SGHDN and CDR2 is FVKESK. CDR3 protein: CASSQGAASTDTQYF. DNA of the CDR3: TGTGCCAGCAGCCAAGGCGCGGCAAGCACAGATACGCAGTATTTT.

CDR3 loop: CASSDGTGGSPLHF. In DNA, the CDR3 is TGTGCCAGCAGTGACGGGACAGGGGGTTCACCCCTCCACTTT. V gene TRBV6-4 combines with J gene TRBJ1-6; 11 bases align to TRBD1. J gave up 9 bases and V 2 bases, and 0 bases lay outside the gene matches. CDR1 is MRHNA and CDR2 is SNTAGT in the germline V gene. The CDR3 runs to 14 residues.

The CDR3: CASSMDGTSGWDEQFF. The CDR3 DNA reads as TGTGCCAGTAGTATGGACGGGACTAGCGGTTGGGATGAGCAGTTCTTC. This chain joins TRBV19 and TRBJ2-1; the match to TRBD2 covers 11 bases. V was clipped by 3 bases and J by 8 bases; unmatched bases: 9. The length of the CDR3 is 16 residues. CDR1 and CDR2 from the germline V gene are LNHDA and SQIVND (reference sequence).

CDR3 protein: CASSLGRLQRERDEQFF. The CDR3 DNA sequence: TGTGCCAGCAGCTTAGGGCGTCTGCAGCGGGAGCGGGATGAGCAGTTCTTC. V usage is TRBV7-6 and J usage is TRBJ2-1; 8 bases align to TRBD2. CDR1 is SGHVS and CDR2 is FNYEAQ in the germline V gene. The junction had 13 bases not matched to a gene; V was cut back by 1 base and J by 8 bases. This CDR3 spans 17 amino acids.

The chain recombines TRBV27 with TRBJ2-1, with D possibly matching TRBD2 (5 bases). The ends were cut back, 3 bases at V and 8 bases at J, with 8 bases in the middle. The V gene's germline CDR1 is MNHEY and CDR2 SMNVEV (reference sequence). This CDR3 has 12 residues. CDR3 sequence reads: CASSFEGHEQFF. As DNA, the CDR3 is TGTGCCAGCAGTTTCGAGGGTCATGAGCAGTTCTTC.

The J gene is TRBJ2-1, the V gene TRBV29-1; 7 bases agree with TRBD2. The V gene's germline CDR1 is SQVTM and CDR2 ANQGSEA. The ends lost 6 bases at V and 2 bases at J; junction bases unmatched: 7. This CDR3 comprises 14 residues. The CDR3, as DNA: TGCAGCGTGGGGGGGATCCTACCCTACAATGAGCAGTTCTTC. It yields the protein CSVGGILPYNEQFF.